This TCR beta chain was identified during a study of blood T cell repertoires in COVID-19. Study background: Samples taken during acute and convalescent COVID-19 were collected in the United States, Italy and Spain. Sources were T cells, B-cell-depleted T cells, or PBMCs; the material itself was cDNA or gDNA.

As handled by the study authors: Estimation of nucleated cell counts relied on the amplification of reference gene primers. The data were produced by immunoSEQ multiplex PCR, yet TCRdb's version contains in-frame clones alone and is incomplete. D and trimming were read from the DNA, whereas the V and J calls and clone size are those reported in that table. The table records 130,000 to 150,000 clones, 88% of them present only once. Turning to this clone: Sequence at one end of the junction differs from germline and may be a read error.

This clonotype originated in a man between 65 and 85 years old with acute or convalescent COVID-19. Sequenced material: peripheral blood.

CDR3 in amino acids: CASSLERASGGNQPQHF. Written as DNA, the CDR3 is TGTGCCAGCAGTTTGGAGCGAGCCTCCGGGGGCAATCAGCCCCAGCATTTT. This sequence joins TRBV5-8 and TRBJ1-5, with D unresolved. This CDR3 comprises 17 residues. Germline CDR1 and CDR2: SGHTS and YDEGEE. Drawing the rest from reference TRBV5-8 and TRBJ1-5, the complete variable domain is EAGVTQSPTHLIKTRGQQATLRCSPISGHTSVYWYQQALGLGLQFLLWYDEGEERNRGNFPPRFSGRQFPNYSSELNVNALELEDSALYLCASSLERASGGNQPQHFGDGTRLSIL.